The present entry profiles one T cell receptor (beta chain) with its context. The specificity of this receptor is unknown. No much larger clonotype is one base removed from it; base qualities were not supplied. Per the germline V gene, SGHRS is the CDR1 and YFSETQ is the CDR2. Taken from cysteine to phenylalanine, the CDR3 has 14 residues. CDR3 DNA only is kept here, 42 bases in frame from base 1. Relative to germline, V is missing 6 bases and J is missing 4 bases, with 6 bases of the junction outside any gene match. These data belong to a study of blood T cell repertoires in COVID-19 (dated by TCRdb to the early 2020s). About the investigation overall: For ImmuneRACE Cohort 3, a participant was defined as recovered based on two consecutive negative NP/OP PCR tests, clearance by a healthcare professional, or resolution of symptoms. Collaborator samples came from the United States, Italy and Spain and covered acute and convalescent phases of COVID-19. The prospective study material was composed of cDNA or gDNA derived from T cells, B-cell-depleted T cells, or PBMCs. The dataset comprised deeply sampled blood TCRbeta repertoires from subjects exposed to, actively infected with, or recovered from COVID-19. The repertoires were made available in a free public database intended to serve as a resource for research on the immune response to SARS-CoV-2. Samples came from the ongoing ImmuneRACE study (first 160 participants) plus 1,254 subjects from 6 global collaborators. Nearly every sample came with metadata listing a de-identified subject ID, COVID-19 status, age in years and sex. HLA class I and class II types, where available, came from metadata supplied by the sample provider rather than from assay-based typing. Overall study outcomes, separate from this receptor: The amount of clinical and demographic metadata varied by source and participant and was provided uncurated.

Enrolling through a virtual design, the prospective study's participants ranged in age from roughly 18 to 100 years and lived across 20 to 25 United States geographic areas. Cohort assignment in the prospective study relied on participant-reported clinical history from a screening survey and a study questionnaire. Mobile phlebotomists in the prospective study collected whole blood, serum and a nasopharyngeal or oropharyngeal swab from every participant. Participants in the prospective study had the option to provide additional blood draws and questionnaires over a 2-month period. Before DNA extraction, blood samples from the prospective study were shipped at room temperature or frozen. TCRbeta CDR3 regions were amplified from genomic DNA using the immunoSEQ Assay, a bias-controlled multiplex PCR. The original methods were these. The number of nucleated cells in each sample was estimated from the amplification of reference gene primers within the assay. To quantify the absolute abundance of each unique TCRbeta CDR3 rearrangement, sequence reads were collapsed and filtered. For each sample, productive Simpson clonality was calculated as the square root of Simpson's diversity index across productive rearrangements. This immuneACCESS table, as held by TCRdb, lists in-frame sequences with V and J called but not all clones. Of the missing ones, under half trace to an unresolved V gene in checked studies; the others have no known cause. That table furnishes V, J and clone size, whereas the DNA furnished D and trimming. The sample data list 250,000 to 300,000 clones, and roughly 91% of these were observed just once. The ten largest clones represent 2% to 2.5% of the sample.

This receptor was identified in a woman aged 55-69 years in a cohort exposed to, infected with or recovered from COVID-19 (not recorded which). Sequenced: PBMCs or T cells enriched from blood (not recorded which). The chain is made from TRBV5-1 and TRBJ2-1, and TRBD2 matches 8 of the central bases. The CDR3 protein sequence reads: CASTSGGQYNEQFF. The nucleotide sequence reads TGCGCCAGCACCTCGGGGGGGCAATACAATGAGCAGTTCTTC. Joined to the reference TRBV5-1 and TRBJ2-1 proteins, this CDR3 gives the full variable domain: KAGVTQTPRYLIKTRGQQVTLSCSPISGHRSVSWYQQTPGQGLQFLFEYFSETQRNKGNFPGRFSGRQFSNSRSEMNVSTLELGDSALYLCASTSGGQYNEQFFGPGTRLTVL.